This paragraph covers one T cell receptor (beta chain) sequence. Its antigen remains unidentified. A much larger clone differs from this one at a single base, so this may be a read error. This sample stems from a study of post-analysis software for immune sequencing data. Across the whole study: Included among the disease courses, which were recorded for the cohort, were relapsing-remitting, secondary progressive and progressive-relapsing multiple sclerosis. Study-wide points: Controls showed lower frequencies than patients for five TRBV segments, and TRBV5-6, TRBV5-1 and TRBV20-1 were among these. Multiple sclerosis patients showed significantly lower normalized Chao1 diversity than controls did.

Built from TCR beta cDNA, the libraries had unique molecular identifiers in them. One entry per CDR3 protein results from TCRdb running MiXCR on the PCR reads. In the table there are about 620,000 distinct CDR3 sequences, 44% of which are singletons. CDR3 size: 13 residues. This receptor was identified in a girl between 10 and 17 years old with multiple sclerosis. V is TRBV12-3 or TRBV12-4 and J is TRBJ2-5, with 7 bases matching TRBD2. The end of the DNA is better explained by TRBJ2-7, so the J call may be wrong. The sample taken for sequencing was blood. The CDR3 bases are TGTGCCAGCGGTTTGCGGGAGACGAGCGAGCAGTACTTC. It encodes CASGLRETSEQYF.